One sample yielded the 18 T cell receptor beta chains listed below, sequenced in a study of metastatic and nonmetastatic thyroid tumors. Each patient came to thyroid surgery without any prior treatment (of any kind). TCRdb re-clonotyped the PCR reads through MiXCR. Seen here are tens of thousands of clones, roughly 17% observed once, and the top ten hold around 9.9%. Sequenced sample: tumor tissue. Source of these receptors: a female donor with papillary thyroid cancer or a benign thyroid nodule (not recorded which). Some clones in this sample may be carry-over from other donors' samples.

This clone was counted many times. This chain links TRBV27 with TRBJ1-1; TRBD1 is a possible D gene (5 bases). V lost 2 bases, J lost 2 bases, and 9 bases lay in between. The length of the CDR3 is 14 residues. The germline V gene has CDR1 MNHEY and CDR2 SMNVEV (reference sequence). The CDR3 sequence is CASSLTGDNTEAFF. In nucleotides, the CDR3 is TGTGCCAGCAGTTTAACGGGGGACAACACTGAAGCTTTCTTT.

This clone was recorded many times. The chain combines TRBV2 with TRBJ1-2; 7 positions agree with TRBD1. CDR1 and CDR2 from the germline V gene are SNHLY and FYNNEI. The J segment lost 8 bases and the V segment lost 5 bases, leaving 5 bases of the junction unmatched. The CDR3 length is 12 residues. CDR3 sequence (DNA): TGTGCCAGCAGTTACAGGGGTGGCGGCTACACCTTC. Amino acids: CASSYRGGGYTF.

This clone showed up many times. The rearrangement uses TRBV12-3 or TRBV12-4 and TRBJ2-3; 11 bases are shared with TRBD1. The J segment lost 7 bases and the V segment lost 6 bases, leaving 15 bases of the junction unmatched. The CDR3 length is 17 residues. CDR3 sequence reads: CASRVTGSGQGGNTQYF. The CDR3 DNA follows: TGTGCCAGCAGGGTAACCGGTTCGGGACAGGGGGGGAATACGCAGTATTTT.

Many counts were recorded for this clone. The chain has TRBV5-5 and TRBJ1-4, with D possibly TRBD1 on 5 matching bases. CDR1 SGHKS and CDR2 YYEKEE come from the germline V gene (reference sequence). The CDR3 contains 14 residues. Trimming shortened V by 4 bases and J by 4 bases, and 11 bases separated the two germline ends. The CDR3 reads CASSPIQGNEKLFF. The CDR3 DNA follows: TGTGCCAGCAGCCCTATTCAGGGTAATGAAAAACTGTTTTTT.

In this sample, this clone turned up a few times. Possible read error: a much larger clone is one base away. The CDR3 protein is CSAAGGGSGTVELFF. The CDR3 DNA sequence: TGCAGTGCTGCGGGGGGTGGGAGTGGCACCGTGGAGCTGTTTTTT. V gene TRBV20-1 combines with J gene TRBJ2-2; 8 nucleotides match TRBD2. Germline values: CDR1 DFQATT, CDR2 SNEGSKA (reference sequence). This CDR3 region has 15 residues.

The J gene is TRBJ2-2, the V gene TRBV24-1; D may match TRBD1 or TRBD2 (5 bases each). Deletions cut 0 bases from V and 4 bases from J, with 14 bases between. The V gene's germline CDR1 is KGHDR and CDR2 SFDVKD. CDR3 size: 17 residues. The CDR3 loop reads CATSDLSGHASTGELFF. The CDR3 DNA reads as TGTGCCACCAGTGATTTGTCGGGGCACGCGAGCACCGGGGAGCTGTTTTTT.

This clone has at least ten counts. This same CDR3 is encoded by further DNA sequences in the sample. CDR3 nucleotide sequence: TGTGCCAGCTCACCAGTGGGACAGGGTTACGAGCAGTACTTC. Amino acid sequence: CASSPVGQGYEQYF. This rearrangement joins TRBV18 to TRBJ2-7, with 9 positions matching TRBD1. CDR1 is KGHSH and CDR2 is LQKENI in the germline V gene. Losses at the gene ends were 2 bases for V and 4 bases for J; bases not matched to a gene: 3. The CDR3 runs to 14 residues.

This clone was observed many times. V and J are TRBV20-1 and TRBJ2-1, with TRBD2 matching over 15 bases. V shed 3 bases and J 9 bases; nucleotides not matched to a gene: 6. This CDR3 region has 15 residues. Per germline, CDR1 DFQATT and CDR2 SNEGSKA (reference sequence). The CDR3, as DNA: TGCAGTGCTAGGCCGGGACTAGCGGGAGGTAGTGAGCAGTTCTTC. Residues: CSARPGLAGGSEQFF.

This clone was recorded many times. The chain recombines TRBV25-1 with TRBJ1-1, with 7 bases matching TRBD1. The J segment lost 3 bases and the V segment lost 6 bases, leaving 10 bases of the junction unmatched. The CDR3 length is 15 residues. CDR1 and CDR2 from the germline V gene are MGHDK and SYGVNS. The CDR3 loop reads CASSTTTGWDTEAFF. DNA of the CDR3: TGTGCCAGCAGCACCACGACAGGGTGGGACACTGAAGCTTTCTTT.

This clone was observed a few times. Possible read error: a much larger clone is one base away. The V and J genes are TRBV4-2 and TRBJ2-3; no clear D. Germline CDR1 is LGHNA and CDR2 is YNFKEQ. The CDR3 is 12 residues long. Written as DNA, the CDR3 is TGTGCCGGCAGCCAAGTAGGAGATACGCAGTATTTT. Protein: CAGSQVGDTQYF.

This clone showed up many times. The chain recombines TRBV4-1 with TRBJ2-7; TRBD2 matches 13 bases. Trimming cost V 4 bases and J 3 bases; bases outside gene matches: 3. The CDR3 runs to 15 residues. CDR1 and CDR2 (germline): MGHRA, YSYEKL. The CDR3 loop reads CASSPGLAGVYEQYF. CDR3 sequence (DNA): TGCGCCAGCAGCCCAGGACTAGCGGGAGTCTACGAGCAGTACTTC.

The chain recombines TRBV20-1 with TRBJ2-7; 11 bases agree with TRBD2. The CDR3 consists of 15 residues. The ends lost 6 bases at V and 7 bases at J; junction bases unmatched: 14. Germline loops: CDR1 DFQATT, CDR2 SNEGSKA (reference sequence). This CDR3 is CSAHVTSGGNLEQYF. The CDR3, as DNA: TGCAGTGCCCACGTAACTAGCGGGGGTAACCTAGAGCAGTACTTC.

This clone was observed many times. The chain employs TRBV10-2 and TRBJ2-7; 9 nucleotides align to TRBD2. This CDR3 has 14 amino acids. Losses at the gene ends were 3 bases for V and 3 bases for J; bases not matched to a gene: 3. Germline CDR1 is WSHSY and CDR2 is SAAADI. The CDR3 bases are TGCGCCAGCAGTGACCTAGCGGGAATCTACGAGCAGTACTTC. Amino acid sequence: CASSDLAGIYEQYF.

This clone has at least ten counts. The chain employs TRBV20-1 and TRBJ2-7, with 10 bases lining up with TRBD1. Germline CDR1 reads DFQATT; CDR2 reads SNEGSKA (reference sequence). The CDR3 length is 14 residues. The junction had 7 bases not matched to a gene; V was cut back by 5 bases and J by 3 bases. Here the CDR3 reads CSASGDRGSYEQYF. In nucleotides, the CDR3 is TGCAGTGCTTCCGGGGACAGGGGTAGCTACGAGCAGTACTTC.

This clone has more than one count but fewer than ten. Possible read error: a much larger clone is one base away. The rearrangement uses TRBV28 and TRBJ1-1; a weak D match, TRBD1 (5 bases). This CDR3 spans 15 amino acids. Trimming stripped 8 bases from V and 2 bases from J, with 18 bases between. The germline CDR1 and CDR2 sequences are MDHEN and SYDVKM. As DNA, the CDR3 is TGTGCCAGCCAGACAGTGGGCGCCGAAAACACTGAAGCTTTCTTT. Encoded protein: CASQTVGAENTEAFF.

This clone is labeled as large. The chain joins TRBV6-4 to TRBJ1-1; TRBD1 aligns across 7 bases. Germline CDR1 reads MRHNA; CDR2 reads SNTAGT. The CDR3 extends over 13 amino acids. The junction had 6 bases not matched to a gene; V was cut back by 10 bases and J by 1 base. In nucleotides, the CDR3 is TGTGCCACCGACCGGGACAGGAACACTGAAGCTTTCTTT. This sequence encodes CATDRDRNTEAFF.

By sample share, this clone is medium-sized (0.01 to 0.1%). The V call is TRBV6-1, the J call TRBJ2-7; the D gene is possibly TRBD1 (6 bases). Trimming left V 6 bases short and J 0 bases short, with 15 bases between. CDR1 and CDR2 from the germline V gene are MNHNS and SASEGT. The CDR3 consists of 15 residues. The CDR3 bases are TGTGCCAGCAGCCTTTACAGGGTTGTCTCCTACGAGCAGTACTTC. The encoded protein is CASSLYRVVSYEQYF.

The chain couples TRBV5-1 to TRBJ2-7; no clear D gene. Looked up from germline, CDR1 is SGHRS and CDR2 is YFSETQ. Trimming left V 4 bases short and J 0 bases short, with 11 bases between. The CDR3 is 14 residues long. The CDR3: CASSGLGPSYEQYF. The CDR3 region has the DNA TGCGCCAGCAGCGGGCTTGGACCCTCCTACGAGCAGTACTTC.